Each of the 27 T cell receptor beta chains below was sequenced from the same sample in a study of cytomegalovirus exposure and HLA in healthy donors. Primers: 60 Vbeta forward and 13 Jbeta reverse. Assay: immunoSEQ multiplex PCR; the TCRdb copy retains only in-frame clones and omits some. The table lists under 150,000 clones, about 81% of them singletons. The sample taken for sequencing was PBMCs. Receptors originate from a woman aged 40 to 50 in good health and CMV-seropositive.

The J gene is TRBJ2-7, the V gene TRBV28, with TRBD2 identical over 7 bases. CDR3 length: 13 amino acids. Germline loops: CDR1 MDHEN, CDR2 SYDVKM. V shed 7 bases, J shed 2 bases, and the junction held 5 bases outside the gene matches. The CDR3 spells CASTGGRPYEQYF. CDR3 DNA sequence: TGTGCCAGCACGGGCGGGAGACCCTACGAGCAGTACTTC.

V usage is TRBV19 and J usage is TRBJ2-6, with D hard to call. Germline assignment: CDR1 LNHDA and CDR2 SQIVND (reference sequence). Trimming removed 3 bases at V and 3 bases at J, with 9 bases between. The CDR3 spans 15 residues. The CDR3 protein is CASSISALGANVLTF. CDR3 nucleotide sequence: TGTGCCAGTAGTATCTCAGCGCTTGGGGCCAACGTCCTGACTTTC.

The J gene is TRBJ2-5, the V gene TRBV2; D perhaps matches TRBD2 (6 bases). The germline gives CDR1 SNHLY, CDR2 FYNNEI. The CDR3 spans 13 residues. Trimming removed 5 bases at V and 5 bases at J, with 12 bases between. This CDR3 is CASSTGVRETQYF. CDR3 DNA: TGTGCCAGCAGTACGGGGGTACGGGAGACCCAGTACTTC.

The rearrangement links TRBV25-1 to TRBJ1-2; TRBD1 might be the D (6 bases). CDR1 is MGHDK and CDR2 is SYGVNS in the germline V gene. The V end lost 5 bases, the J end lost 7 bases, and 14 bases lay between the germline ends. The CDR3 has 13 amino acids. The CDR3, as DNA: TGTGCCAGCAGTCGGGGGGGGGCGCGTGGCTACACCTTC. It codes for CASSRGGARGYTF.

The rearrangement joins TRBV9 to TRBJ1-6; D not resolved. CDR3 length: 14 residues. Germline lookup yields CDR1 SGDLS and CDR2 YYNGEE. The germline V and J ends were trimmed by 2 bases and 5 bases, with 8 bases remaining between them. Here the CDR3 reads CASSVGQDNSPLHF. The CDR3 DNA reads as TGTGCCAGCAGCGTGGGCCAGGATAATTCACCCCTCCACTTT.

The genes are TRBV5-1 and TRBJ1-1; 11 nucleotides match TRBD1. V was clipped by 1 base and J by 4 bases; unmatched bases: 9. The CDR3 sequence is 17 residues long. Germline loops: CDR1 SGHRS, CDR2 YFSETQ. CDR3 in DNA: TGCGCCAGCAGCTTGCTCGGACAGGGGGCTGTAAGCACTGAAGCTTTCTTT. The encoded protein is CASSLLGQGAVSTEAFF.

The chain uses TRBV28 and TRBJ2-4, with 10 bases that match TRBD2. Per germline, CDR1 MDHEN and CDR2 SYDVKM. V was pared by 6 bases and J by 2 bases, with 13 bases of the junction left unmatched. The CDR3 is 18 residues long. CDR3 sequence reads: CASSAPILAGASKNIQYF. The CDR3, as DNA: TGTGCCAGCAGCGCCCCCATCCTAGCGGGAGCGTCCAAAAACATTCAGTACTTC. The full variable domain, completed using reference TRBV28 and TRBJ2-4, is DVKVTQSSRYLVKRTGEKVFLECVQDMDHENMFWYRQDPGLGLRLIYFSYDVKMKEKGDIPEGYSVSREKKERFSLILESASTNQTSMYLCASSAPILAGASKNIQYFGAGTRLSVL.

This clone was observed a few times. This chain uses TRBV5-1 with TRBJ1-5; 11 bases are a match to TRBD1. The CDR3 is 15 residues long. Germline V gene data show CDR1 as SGHRS and CDR2 as YFSETQ. V dropped 4 bases and J dropped 6; count of bases not matched to a gene: 6. The CDR3 sequence: CASSVGQGAGQPQHF. CDR3 sequence (DNA): TGCGCCAGCAGCGTTGGACAGGGGGCAGGTCAGCCCCAGCATTTT. The full variable domain, with the rest looked up from reference TRBV5-1 and TRBJ1-5, is KAGVTQTPRYLIKTRGQQVTLSCSPISGHRSVSWYQQTPGQGLQFLFEYFSETQRNKGNFPGRFSGRQFSNSRSEMNVSTLELGDSALYLCASSVGQGAGQPQHFGDGTRLSIL.

The chain carries TRBV28 and TRBJ1-1; D may be TRBD1 (6 bases). This CDR3 is built from 14 residues. Germline V CDR1 and CDR2: MDHEN, SYDVKM. V was trimmed by 6 bases and J by 0 bases, leaving 11 bases between them. The CDR3 DNA follows: TGTGCCAGCAGCACAACAGGGCTGAACACTGAAGCTTTCTTT. Translation: CASSTTGLNTEAFF.

This chain joins TRBV2 and TRBJ1-5; D not resolved. Germline V gene data show CDR1 as SNHLY and CDR2 as FYNNEI. Trimming cost V 3 bases and J 4 bases, with 10 bases left between them. This CDR3 is built from 14 residues. The chain's CDR3 is CASSDRGKNQPQHF. As DNA, the CDR3 is TGTGCCAGCAGTGATCGGGGAAAGAATCAGCCCCAGCATTTT.

The chain employs TRBV27 and TRBJ2-1; a weak D match, TRBD2 (6 bases). CDR1 MNHEY and CDR2 SMNVEV come from the germline V gene (reference sequence). Trimming pared 7 bases from V and 1 base from J, leaving 11 bases between. The CDR3 covers 14 residues. The CDR3 reads CASKGRRSYNEQFF. The CDR3 region has the DNA TGTGCCAGCAAGGGGAGGAGGTCCTACAATGAGCAGTTCTTC.

CDR3 in amino acids: CASSAERNYGYTF. The CDR3, as DNA: TGTGCCAGCAGCGCAGAGAGGAACTATGGCTACACCTTC. The chain couples TRBV6-1 to TRBJ1-2; D gene ambiguous. The CDR3 is made up of 13 amino acids. Germline V CDR1 and CDR2: MNHNS, SASEGT. V lost 6 bases to trimming and J lost 2 bases, with 10 bases between them.

The chain recombines TRBV6-5 with TRBJ1-1, with D perhaps matching TRBD1 (6 bases). The ends were cut back, 7 bases at V and 11 bases at J, with 14 bases in the middle. Germline CDR1 reads MNHEY; CDR2 reads SVGAGI. The CDR3 has 11 residues. For the CDR3, the DNA is TGTGCCAGCAACCAGTACAGGGATGCTTTCTTT. Its protein product is CASNQYRDAFF.

This clone appeared a few times. This sequence joins TRBV10-2 and TRBJ2-4; TRBD2 matches 7 bases. This CDR3 comprises 12 residues. CDR1 and CDR2 (germline): WSHSY, SAAADI. After removal of 5 bases from V and 16 bases from J, the junction contained 11 bases not matched to a gene. The CDR3 region has the DNA TGCGCCAGCAGTCTGGGCGCGGGGGATAATTACTTC. This sequence encodes CASSLGAGDNYF.

The rearrangement joins TRBV5-4 to TRBJ2-1; 11 bases fit TRBD2. This CDR3 spans 16 amino acids. Losses at the gene ends were 3 bases for V and 7 bases for J; bases not matched to a gene: 9. Germline V lookup: CDR1 SGHNT, CDR2 YYREEE (reference sequence). CDR3 coding DNA: TGTGCCAGCAGCTCGCCGGGGGCTAGCGGGGGGAATGAGCAGTTCTTC. This gives the protein CASSSPGASGGNEQFF.

The chain has TRBV27 and TRBJ1-1, with no clear D. The V end was cut by 1 base, the J end by 8 bases, with 11 bases between. This CDR3 contains 13 residues. CDR1 and CDR2 (germline): MNHEY, SMNVEV (reference sequence). CDR3 in amino acids: CASSLYSGREAFF. CDR3 DNA sequence: TGTGCCAGCAGTTTATACAGCGGAAGAGAAGCTTTCTTT.

The V gene is TRBV7-6, the J gene TRBJ2-7; D is perhaps TRBD2 (5 bases). Looked up from germline, CDR1 is SGHVS and CDR2 is FNYEAQ. V was pared by 1 base and J by 6 bases, with 16 bases between. The CDR3 covers 15 residues. CDR3 in DNA: TGTGCCAGCAGCTTAGAAGGTAGGGAGAATAGCGAGCAGTACTTC. It translates to CASSLEGRENSEQYF.

The chain links TRBV27 to TRBJ1-2, with a possible D match to TRBD1 (5 bases). This CDR3 contains 17 residues. Germline V gives CDR1 MNHEY, CDR2 SMNVEV (reference sequence). Trimming removed 4 bases from V and 0 bases from J, with 18 bases in between. CDR3 loop: CASSSNPTGLANYGYTF. CDR3 bases: TGTGCCAGCAGTTCAAACCCAACAGGTCTCGCTAACTATGGCTACACCTTC.

A single count supports this clone. This rearrangement joins TRBV12-5 to TRBJ2-2; TRBD2 matches 9 bases. CDR3 length: 16 amino acids. V was pared by 11 bases and J by 6 bases, with 16 bases of the junction left unmatched. Germline V gene data show CDR1 as LGHNT and CDR2 as FRNRAP. In nucleotides, the CDR3 is TGTGCTGCGGCCGAGGGCGGGTTAGCGGGGGCCGGGGAGCTGTTTTTT. It codes for CAAAEGGLAGAGELFF.

The chain carries TRBV9 and TRBJ1-1; 9 bases are a match to TRBD1. The CDR3 is 14 residues long. V dropped 4 bases and J dropped 4; count of bases not matched to a gene: 5. Germline V gives CDR1 SGDLS, CDR2 YYNGEE. The CDR3 bases are TGTGCCAGCAGCTCACAGGGGGCCGCCACTGAAGCTTTCTTT. The encoded protein is CASSSQGAATEAFF.

The chain has TRBV19 and TRBJ1-6; 8 positions agree with TRBD1. CDR1 is LNHDA, CDR2 SQIVND, per germline (reference sequence). With 5 bases clipped from V and 10 bases from J, the junction kept 13 bases outside the gene matches. CDR3 size: 16 residues. CDR3 nucleotide sequence: TGTGCCAGTAGTTCCCGTAACAGGGGGTTTGAATCACCCCTCCACTTT. It yields the protein CASSSRNRGFESPLHF. The whole variable domain, remainder taken from reference TRBV19 and TRBJ1-6, is DGGITQSPKYLFRKEGQNVTLSCEQNLNHDAMYWYRQDPGQGLRLIYYSQIVNDFQKGDIAEGYSVSREKKESFPLTVTSAQKNPTAFYLCASSSRNRGFESPLHFGNGTRLTVT.

The chain recombines TRBV4-3 with TRBJ2-7; TRBD1 matches 8 bases. V shed 0 bases and J 7 bases; nucleotides not matched to a gene: 5. Germline V gene sequence: CDR1 LGHNA, CDR2 YSLEER. The CDR3 spans 14 residues. CDR3 sequence reads: CASSQDRGPREQYF. CDR3 coding DNA: TGCGCCAGCAGCCAAGACAGGGGGCCGAGGGAGCAGTACTTC.

This sequence joins TRBV19 and TRBJ1-1; possible D gene TRBD1, 5 bases. The V and J ends lost 3 bases and 4 bases respectively, with 15 bases between them. Germline values: CDR1 LNHDA, CDR2 SQIVND (reference sequence). This CDR3 is built from 15 residues. Here the CDR3 DNA reads TGTGCCAGTAGTATGAAATTCGGGGGAAGCACTGAAGCTTTCTTT. This translates into CASSMKFGGSTEAFF.

The chain employs TRBV28 and TRBJ1-4, with a tentative D call TRBD1 (5 bases). The ends were cut back, 3 bases at V and 13 bases at J, with 15 bases in the middle. CDR1 and CDR2 from the germline V gene are MDHEN and SYDVKM. The length of the CDR3 is 13 residues. CDR3 coding DNA: TGTGCCAGCAGTTTGCGATTCTACGGGGGACTGTTTTTT. Its translation is CASSLRFYGGLFF.

This chain connects TRBV19 to TRBJ2-2; 9 bases agree with TRBD2. This CDR3 is built from 19 residues. Germline CDR1 LNHDA, CDR2 SQIVND (reference sequence). V lost 2 bases and J lost 2; bases outside the gene matches: 12. The chain's CDR3 is CASSIRWGLAGRNTGELFF. The CDR3 region has the DNA TGTGCCAGTAGTATAAGGTGGGGGCTAGCGGGAAGAAACACCGGGGAGCTGTTTTTT.

On this clone: Distinct nucleotide sequences in the sample also encode this CDR3. The rearrangement uses TRBV5-1 and TRBJ2-5; 7 bases are shared with TRBD1. Germline CDR1 is SGHRS and CDR2 is YFSETQ. V lost 0 bases and J lost 1; bases outside the gene matches: 0. The CDR3 is 14 amino acids. The CDR3 coding sequence is TGCGCCAGCAGCTTGGCAGGGGGCCAAGAGACCCAGTACTTC. Translated, it gives CASSLAGGQETQYF.

This chain joins TRBV28 and TRBJ1-2; D call uncertain. CDR3 length: 13 residues. V was shortened by 4 bases and J by 5 bases, with 11 bases between the two germline ends. The V gene's germline CDR1 is MDHEN and CDR2 SYDVKM. CDR3 DNA: TGTGCCAGCAGTTATGAGCCCCGGTATGGCTACACCTTC. Protein sequence: CASSYEPRYGYTF.